This TCR beta chain was retrieved from a study of blood T cell repertoires in COVID-19. Study information: Specimens from acute and convalescent COVID-19 originated in the United States, Italy and Spain.

As handled by the study authors: Reference gene primer amplification yielded estimated nucleated cell counts. Generated by immunoSEQ multiplex PCR, the TCRdb table keeps only in-frame clones and is missing some. V and J calls and clone size are given by that table; D and trimming were obtained from the DNA. The data contain about 170,000 clones, roughly 93% of them singletons. Seattle patients were enrolled during active infection and followed longitudinally. The V end lost 4 bases, the J end lost 1 base, and 18 bases lay between the germline ends. CDR3 length equals 17 residues. Germline CDR1 and CDR2: SGDLS and YYNGEE.

V is TRBV9 and J is TRBJ2-1; D unclear. Sequenced: peripheral blood. The clonotype comes from a man aged 18 to 29 with COVID-19, enrolled during active disease. CDR3 sequence: CASSRGPYPGSYNEQFF. The CDR3 nucleotides read TGTGCCAGCAGCAGAGGCCCTTATCCCGGGTCCTACAATGAGCAGTTCTTC.